This T cell receptor (beta chain) was obtained from a study of blood T cells in healthy people across ages. Study results and limitations: Without sorted subsets, naive and antigen-experienced compartments could not be conclusively compared.

With 2 bases removed from V and 9 bases from J, the gap between germline ends came to 8 bases. Germline V gives CDR1 MNHEY, CDR2 SVGEGT. This CDR3 region has 13 residues. Through a sample-barcoded 5' primer and a J-beta primer mix, a second PCR was run for 7 to 11 cycles. TCRdb itself ran the 5' RACE reads through MiXCR, one entry per CDR3 protein. The profile shows 1.5 million to 2 million distinct CDR3 sequences, around 50% of them singletons. This clonotype was observed a handful of times. Its antigen is unidentified. The source is a woman aged 40 to 50 in good health. Sequenced material: blood. The genes are TRBV6-2 or TRBV6-3 and TRBJ1-6; D is undetermined. The CDR3 sequence is CASSYLQVSPLHF. Written as DNA, the CDR3 is TGTGCCAGCAGTTACCTTCAAGTTTCACCCCTCCACTTT.